This TCR beta chain was identified in a study of blood T cell repertoires in COVID-19. The wider study: Sources were T cells, B-cell-depleted T cells, or PBMCs; the material itself was cDNA or gDNA.

The V and J ends lost 0 bases and 2 bases respectively, with 11 bases between them. The CDR3 is made up of 15 amino acids. Looked up from germline, CDR1 is LNHDA and CDR2 is SQIVND (reference sequence). Original processing notes: The assay estimated nucleated cells by amplifying reference gene primers. Here immunoSEQ multiplex PCR was the method, and the copy in TCRdb shows in-frame clones only, minus some. Clone size and the V and J calls come from that table; the DNA yielded D and trimming. Of some 45,000 clones listed, more than 65% are singletons. The origin of this receptor is a woman aged 60-75 years with acute or convalescent COVID-19. Material for sequencing was peripheral blood. The chain carries TRBV19 and TRBJ2-7, with D tentatively TRBD2 (5 bases). CDR3 region: CASSIDDQEAYEQYF. CDR3 nucleotide sequence: TGTGCCAGTAGTATAGATGATCAGGAGGCCTACGAGCAGTACTTC.